This T cell receptor beta chain was obtained from a study of blood T cell repertoires in COVID-19. Study context: Acute and convalescent COVID-19 specimens originated in the United States, Italy and Spain. The analysed material was cDNA or gDNA that came from T cells, B-cell-depleted T cells, or PBMCs.

Authors' analysis steps: Reference gene primer amplification yielded estimated nucleated cell counts. The protocol was immunoSEQ multiplex PCR, while the TCRdb copy is restricted to in-frame clones and leaves out a portion. V and J calls and clone size come straight from that table; D and trimming were deduced from the DNA. The table lists 61,000 or so clones, roughly three quarters of them singletons, with around 5.8% in the top ten. V trimming: 1 base; J trimming: 2 bases; junction bases outside the gene matches: 2. The CDR3 is 16 residues long. Germline V gene lookup returns CDR1 MNHEY and CDR2 SVGEGT. This clone was recorded a few times.

The V call is TRBV6-2 or TRBV6-3, the J call TRBJ2-6; 7 bases agree with TRBD2. Sequencing was performed on peripheral blood. The TCR was taken from a woman aged 70-85 years with acute or convalescent COVID-19. CDR3 bases: TGTGCCAGCAGTTACTGGGGGGGAACTGGGGCCAACGTCCTGACTTTC. The encoded protein is CASSYWGGTGANVLTF.